Following are 23 T cell receptor beta chains from one sample sequenced in a study of T-cell reconstitution after alpha-beta-depleted transplantation in children. Researchers prepared the TCRbeta library using unique molecular identifiers, the study reports. TCRdb re-called the PCR reads with MiXCR, one entry per CDR3 protein. In the table there are 500,000 to 600,000 distinct CDR3 sequences, 15% to 20% of which are singletons. The sequenced sample was PBMCs from the stem cell graft donor, obtained from the stem cell graft. The receptors were gathered from a human donor who donated a stem cell graft to a child with acute lymphoblastic leukemia.

The chain recombines TRBV5-1 with TRBJ1-1, with 7 bases matching TRBD1. The V segment lost 4 bases and the J segment 0 bases; nucleotides outside the gene matches: 9. Germline V gene data show CDR1 as SGHRS and CDR2 as YFSETQ. The CDR3 has 16 residues. CDR3 sequence (DNA): TGCGCCAGCAGCCCGGAGACAGGGCGAATGAACACTGAAGCTTTCTTT. It encodes CASSPETGRMNTEAFF.

CDR3 residues: CASSLYLGGSYEQYF. The CDR3 DNA sequence: TGTGCCAGCAGCTTGTATCTTGGCGGCTCCTACGAGCAGTACTTC. The gene calls are TRBV5-6 and TRBJ2-7; D gene uncertain. Germline loops: CDR1 SGHDT, CDR2 YYEEEE. Trimming shortened V by 1 base and J by 0 bases, and 11 bases separated the two germline ends. The CDR3 extends over 15 amino acids.

This clonotype has a single count. The CDR3 DNA follows: TGCAGCGTTGATCAAGGGGGAACGGCAACAGATACGCAGTATTTT. This translates into CSVDQGGTATDTQYF. This chain uses TRBV29-1 with TRBJ2-3; weak D call: TRBD1 (6 bases). The V gene lost 3 bases and the J gene lost 3 bases, with 16 bases spanning the gap. This CDR3 region has 15 residues. The germline V gene has CDR1 SQVTM and CDR2 ANQGSEA.

The DNA for the CDR3 is TGCGCCAGCAGCCAAGACCCCCAGGGAAGTGTGGCCTACGAGCAGTACTTC. Translation: CASSQDPQGSVAYEQYF. The chain carries TRBV4-1 and TRBJ2-7, with D possibly TRBD1 on 5 matching bases. Trimming pared 0 bases from V and 2 bases from J, leaving 17 bases between. The length of the CDR3 is 17 residues. Per the germline V gene, CDR1 is MGHRA and CDR2 is YSYEKL.

The chain links TRBV24-1 to TRBJ2-1, with 9 positions matching TRBD1. This CDR3 is 16 amino acids long. The V segment lost 4 bases and the J segment 2 bases; nucleotides outside the gene matches: 5. The germline V gene has CDR1 KGHDR and CDR2 SFDVKD. The CDR3 DNA reads TGTGCCACCAGTGACCCGGACAGGGGCGCCTACAATGAGCAGTTCTTC. Translation: CATSDPDRGAYNEQFF.

The chain joins TRBV5-5 to TRBJ2-5, with TRBD2 matching over 9 bases. With 1 base clipped from V and 2 bases from J, the junction kept 6 bases outside the gene matches. Germline V CDR1 and CDR2: SGHKS, YYEKEE (reference sequence). The CDR3 runs to 16 residues. The CDR3 reads CASSLIQLAGQETQYF. In DNA form, the CDR3 reads TGTGCCAGCAGCTTGATCCAACTAGCGGGTCAAGAGACCCAGTACTTC.

The gene calls are TRBV12-3 or TRBV12-4 and TRBJ1-2; the match to TRBD1 covers 8 bases. The CDR3 runs 14 residues. V shed 5 bases and J 8 bases; nucleotides not matched to a gene: 10. Written as DNA, the CDR3 is TGTGCCAGCAGTCTATACACAGGGGGAGGCGGCTACACCTTC. This gives the protein CASSLYTGGGGYTF.

In its sample, this clonotype was seen a few times. The V call is TRBV12-3 or TRBV12-4, the J call TRBJ1-4; D is possibly TRBD1 (5 bases). The V end was cut by 6 bases, the J end by 8 bases, with 22 bases between. The CDR3 totals 16 residues. CDR3 in DNA: TGTGCCAGCAGCTTGTGGGGCGACAGTCGAGGAGAAAAACTGTTTTTT. Protein sequence: CASSLWGDSRGEKLFF.

The DNA of the CDR3 is TGCAGTGCTAGAGACGTGAACACTGAAGCTTTCTTT. Its protein is CSARDVNTEAFF. J is TRBJ1-1 and V is TRBV20-1; D call uncertain. This CDR3 is built from 12 residues. The V and J ends lost 0 bases and 0 bases respectively, with 2 bases between them. In germline, CDR1 is DFQATT, CDR2 SNEGSKA (reference sequence).

The V call is TRBV9, the J call TRBJ1-2; maybe TRBD1 (6 bases). This CDR3 spans 16 amino acids. Germline CDR1 reads SGDLS; CDR2 reads YYNGEE. Trimming took 0 bases from V and 4 from J, leaving 16 bases between them. The CDR3 reads CASSVDLRGNSYGYTF. CDR3 bases: TGTGCCAGCAGCGTAGACCTCAGGGGTAATAGCTATGGCTACACCTTC.

This clonotype has a handful of counts. The V and J genes are TRBV19 and TRBJ2-7, with D unresolved. This CDR3 comprises 11 residues. CDR1 and CDR2 from the germline V gene are LNHDA and SQIVND (reference sequence). With 8 bases removed from V and 3 bases from J, the gap between germline ends came to 8 bases. The CDR3 protein is CASGLGYEQYF. The CDR3, as DNA: TGTGCCAGTGGTCTGGGCTACGAGCAGTACTTC.

The V gene is TRBV13, the J gene TRBJ2-7; TRBD2 matches 13 bases. The junction had 7 bases not matched to a gene; V was cut back by 5 bases and J by 3 bases. The germline V gene encodes CDR1 PRHDT and CDR2 FYEKMQ (reference sequence). The CDR3 has 16 amino acids. CDR3 amino acids: CASSTGLAGRDYEQYF. CDR3 nucleotide sequence: TGTGCCAGCAGCACGGGACTAGCGGGAAGGGACTACGAGCAGTACTTC.

This clonotype was detected a few times. The chain is built from TRBV6-1 and TRBJ1-4; D uncertain. The CDR3 extends over 14 amino acids. Germline CDR1 MNHNS, CDR2 SASEGT. With 5 bases removed from V and 5 bases from J, the gap between germline ends came to 12 bases. The CDR3 region is CASSRARLNEKLFF. The CDR3 nucleotides read TGTGCCAGCAGTAGAGCCCGGTTAAATGAAAAACTGTTTTTT.

This clonotype was detected only a few times. This chain joins TRBV30 and TRBJ2-1, with 9 bases matching TRBD2. CDR1 and CDR2 from the germline V gene are GTSNPN and SVGIG (reference sequence). This CDR3 is 15 amino acids long. The J segment lost 0 bases and the V segment lost 7 bases, leaving 7 bases of the junction unmatched. The DNA for the CDR3 is TGTGCCTTACAGCGGGAGGCTTCCTCCTACAATGAGCAGTTCTTC. It encodes CALQREASSYNEQFF. Filled out from reference TRBV30 and TRBJ2-1, the complete variable domain reads SQTIHQWPATLVQPVGSPLSLECTVEGTSNPNLYWYRQAAGRGLQLLFYSVGIGQISSEVPQNLSASRPQDRQFILSSKKLLLSDSGFYLCALQREASSYNEQFFGPGTRLTVL.

This chain links TRBV7-3 with TRBJ1-5; tentatively, D is TRBD1 (5 bases). Germline CDR1 reads SGHTA; CDR2 reads FQGTGA. V was pared by 4 bases and J by 4 bases, with 11 bases between. The CDR3 runs 14 residues. The CDR3 DNA follows: TGTGCCAGCAGCTGGGGGAGAGGGAATCAGCCCCAGCATTTT. It codes for CASSWGRGNQPQHF.

The V gene is TRBV18, the J gene TRBJ1-1; unclear D gene. The CDR3 is 15 residues long. Germline CDR1 KGHSH, CDR2 LQKENI. The V gene lost 0 bases and the J gene lost 2 bases, with 10 bases spanning the gap. CDR3 sequence (DNA): TGTGCCAGCTCACCACCGTCCGGGATCAACACTGAAGCTTTCTTT. Its translation: CASSPPSGINTEAFF.

The chain combines TRBV5-1 with TRBJ2-4, with D perhaps TRBD2 (5 bases). Trimming removed 1 base at V and 2 bases at J, with 16 bases between. CDR3 length: 17 residues. Germline loops: CDR1 SGHRS, CDR2 YFSETQ. CDR3 loop: CASSLTSGISTKNIQYF. DNA of the CDR3: TGCGCCAGCAGCTTGACCTCCGGGATTTCCACCAAAAACATTCAGTACTTC. Supplemented by reference TRBV5-1 and TRBJ2-4, the full variable domain reads KAGVTQTPRYLIKTRGQQVTLSCSPISGHRSVSWYQQTPGQGLQFLFEYFSETQRNKGNFPGRFSGRQFSNSRSEMNVSTLELGDSALYLCASSLTSGISTKNIQYFGAGTRLSVL.

The CDR3 spells CASSQGGGGLSYNEQFF. The CDR3 nucleotides are TGCGCCAGCAGCCAGGGGGGCGGGGGGTTATCCTACAATGAGCAGTTCTTC. The gene calls are TRBV4-1 and TRBJ2-1, with 8 positions matching TRBD2. This CDR3 comprises 17 residues. Trimming at V came to 3 bases and at J to 1 base, leaving 8 bases not matched to a gene. The germline V gene encodes CDR1 MGHRA and CDR2 YSYEKL.

In this sample, this clonotype turned up a few times. J is TRBJ2-4 and V is TRBV7-9; TRBD1 might be the D (5 bases). V lost 4 bases and J lost 8, with 15 bases in between. The CDR3 is made up of 14 amino acids. Looked up from germline, CDR1 is SEHNR and CDR2 is FQNEAQ (reference sequence). CDR3 residues: CASSYSLVGDIQYF. In DNA, the CDR3 is TGTGCCAGCAGCTACTCACTCGTAGGGGACATTCAGTACTTC.

As DNA, the CDR3 is TGCAGTGCTAGTGAAGGCGGTGGAGAGACCCAGTACTTC. Its translation is CSASEGGGETQYF. The chain links TRBV20-1 to TRBJ2-5; D gene ambiguous. The germline V gene has CDR1 DFQATT and CDR2 SNEGSKA (reference sequence). The CDR3 length is 13 residues. The V and J ends lost 3 bases and 4 bases respectively, with 12 bases between them.

This clonotype was seen a few times. The chain joins TRBV9 to TRBJ2-1; D call uncertain. Trimming stripped 0 bases from V and 0 bases from J, with 10 bases between. The CDR3 consists of 16 residues. Germline values: CDR1 SGDLS, CDR2 YYNGEE. This CDR3 is CASSVAAPSSYNEQFF. The CDR3 bases are TGTGCCAGCAGCGTAGCTGCGCCGAGCTCCTACAATGAGCAGTTCTTC.

The chain employs TRBV5-1 and TRBJ1-4; D is uncertain. CDR3 length: 13 residues. The germline V gene encodes CDR1 SGHRS and CDR2 YFSETQ. Trimming shortened V by 2 bases and J by 4 bases, and 6 bases separated the two germline ends. CDR3 sequence reads: CASSLRVNEKLFF. The CDR3, as DNA: TGCGCCAGCAGCTTAAGGGTTAATGAAAAACTGTTTTTT.

This clonotype was observed a handful of times. The chain joins TRBV7-6 to TRBJ2-1, with TRBD2 identical over 9 bases. The length of the CDR3 is 19 residues. V lost 8 bases, J lost 4 bases, and 21 bases stayed unmatched. Per germline, CDR1 SGHVS and CDR2 FNYEAQ. The CDR3: CASARGGLAGRHQYNEQFF. The CDR3 coding sequence is TGTGCCAGCGCTCGTGGCGGTCTAGCGGGGCGACATCAATACAATGAGCAGTTCTTC. Full variable domain (outside the CDR3, taken from reference TRBV7-6 and TRBJ2-1): GAGVSQSPRYKVTKRGQDVALRCDPISGHVSLYWYRQALGQGPEFLTYFNYEAQQDKSGLPNDRFSAERPEGSISTLTIQRTEQRDSAMYRCASARGGLAGRHQYNEQFFGPGTRLTVL.